These 5 T cell receptor beta chains were all obtained from the same sample, sequenced in a study of identical twins. From the 5' RACE reads, TCRdb called clonotypes with MiXCR, one entry per CDR3 protein. This table has about 720,000 distinct CDR3 sequences, roughly 18% appearing once. This sample was also put to use in a study of T cells expressing NK-cell markers.

Sample: PBMCs. The origin of the receptors is a woman between 18 and 29 years old in good health.

This clonotype was detected once. V gene TRBV21-1 combines with J gene TRBJ1-3; the table's D call TRBD1 went unverified against the DNA. TRBV21-1 is an annotated pseudogene. The CDR3 is made up of 18 amino acids. CDR3 amino acids: CASSKLVGGQTSGNTIYF. CDR3 DNA sequence: TGTGCCAGCAGCAAACTTGTAGGGGGGCAGACTTCTGGAAACACCATATATTTT.

This chain links TRBV6-6 with TRBJ1-4; a possible D gene is TRBD1 (6 bases). The CDR3 is 13 amino acids. Germline CDR1 reads MNHNY; CDR2 reads SVGAGI (reference sequence). Trimming took 6 bases from V and 8 from J, leaving 13 bases between them. The CDR3 nucleotides are TGTGCCAGCAGAGGGGGGTTGTGGGAAAAACTGTTTTTT. It is translated as CASRGGLWEKLFF.

This clonotype occurred many times. This chain connects TRBV5-1 to TRBJ2-6; D is unresolved. This CDR3 is built from 13 residues. Germline assignment: CDR1 SGHRS and CDR2 YFSETQ. Trimming took 7 bases from V and 1 from J, leaving 6 bases between them. The CDR3 loop is CASRYSGANVLTF. The DNA of the CDR3 is TGCGCCAGCCGTTATTCTGGGGCCAACGTCCTGACTTTC.

In this sample, this clonotype turned up a few times. This chain links TRBV12-3 or TRBV12-4 with TRBJ1-2; D gene unclear. The CDR3 is 12 amino acids. V lost 5 bases to trimming and J lost 3 bases, with 7 bases between them. In nucleotides, the CDR3 is TGTGCCAGCAGTCAGAGGTACTATGGCTACACCTTC. It encodes CASSQRYYGYTF.

This clonotype has a handful of counts. This chain links TRBV7-6 with TRBJ2-3; possible D gene TRBD2, 6 bases. With 5 bases removed from V and 0 bases from J, the gap between germline ends came to 18 bases. Looked up from germline, CDR1 is SGHVS and CDR2 is FNYEAQ. This CDR3 is built from 17 residues. CDR3 sequence: CASSPFASVSSTDTQYF. CDR3 DNA: TGTGCCAGCAGCCCGTTCGCTAGCGTCTCTAGCACAGATACGCAGTATTTT.